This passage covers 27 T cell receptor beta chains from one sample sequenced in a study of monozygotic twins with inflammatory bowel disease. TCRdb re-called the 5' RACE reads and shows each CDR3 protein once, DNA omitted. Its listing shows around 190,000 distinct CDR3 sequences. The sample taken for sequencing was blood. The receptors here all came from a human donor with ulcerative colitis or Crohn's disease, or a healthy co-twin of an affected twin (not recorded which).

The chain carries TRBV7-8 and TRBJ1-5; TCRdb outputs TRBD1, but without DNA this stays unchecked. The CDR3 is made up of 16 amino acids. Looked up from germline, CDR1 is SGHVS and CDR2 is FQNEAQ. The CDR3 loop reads CASSLESLRGFQPQHF.

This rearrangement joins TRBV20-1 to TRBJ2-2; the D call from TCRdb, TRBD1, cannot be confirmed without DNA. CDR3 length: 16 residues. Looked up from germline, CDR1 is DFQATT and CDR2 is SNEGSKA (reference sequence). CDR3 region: CSARSAWGWESGELFF.

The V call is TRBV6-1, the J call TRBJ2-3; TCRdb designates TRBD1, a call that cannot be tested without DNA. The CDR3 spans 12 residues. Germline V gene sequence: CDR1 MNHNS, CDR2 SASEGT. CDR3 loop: CASSPLLDTQYF.

CDR3 region: CASSSRQTGHGYTF. This chain joins TRBV5-5 and TRBJ1-2; the TRBD1 assignment by TCRdb is unverifiable without DNA. The V gene's germline CDR1 is SGHKS and CDR2 YYEKEE (reference sequence). The CDR3 is 14 amino acids.

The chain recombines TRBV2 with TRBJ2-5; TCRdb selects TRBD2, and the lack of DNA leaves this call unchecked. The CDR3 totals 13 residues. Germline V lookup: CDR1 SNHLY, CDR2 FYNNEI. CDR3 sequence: CASRGTSWETQYF. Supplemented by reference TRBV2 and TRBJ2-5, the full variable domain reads EPEVTQTPSHQVTQMGQEVILRCVPISNHLYFYWYRQILGQKVEFLVSFYNNEISEKSEIFDDQFSVERPDGSNFTLKIRSTKLEDSAMYFCASRGTSWETQYFGPGTRLLVL.

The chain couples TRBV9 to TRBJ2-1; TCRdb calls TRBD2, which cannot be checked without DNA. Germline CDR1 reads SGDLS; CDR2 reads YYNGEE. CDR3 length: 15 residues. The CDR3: CASSSTSGGAREQFF.

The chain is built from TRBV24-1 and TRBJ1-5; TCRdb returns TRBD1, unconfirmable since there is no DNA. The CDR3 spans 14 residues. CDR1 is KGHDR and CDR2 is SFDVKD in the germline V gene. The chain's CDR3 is CATSDTTGAQPQHF.

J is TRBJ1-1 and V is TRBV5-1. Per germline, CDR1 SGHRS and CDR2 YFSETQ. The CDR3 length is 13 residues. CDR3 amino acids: CASSIQQNTEAFF.

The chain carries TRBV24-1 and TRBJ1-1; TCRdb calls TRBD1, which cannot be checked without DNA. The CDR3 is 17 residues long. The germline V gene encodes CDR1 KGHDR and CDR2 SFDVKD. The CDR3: CATSDLPPGPTNTEAFF.

The CDR3 reads CASSRSGSGSEQYF. The chain has TRBV7-2 and TRBJ2-7; TCRdb's assignment of TRBD1 cannot be checked, as there is no DNA. CDR3 size: 14 residues. CDR1 is SGHTA and CDR2 is FQGNSA in the germline V gene.

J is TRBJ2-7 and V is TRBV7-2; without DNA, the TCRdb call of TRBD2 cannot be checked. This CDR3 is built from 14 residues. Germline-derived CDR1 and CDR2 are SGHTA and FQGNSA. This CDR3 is CASSHAGGTHEQYF.

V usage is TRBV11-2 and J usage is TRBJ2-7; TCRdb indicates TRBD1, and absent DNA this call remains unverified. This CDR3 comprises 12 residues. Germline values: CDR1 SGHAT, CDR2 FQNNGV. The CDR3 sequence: CASSSPGGEQYF.

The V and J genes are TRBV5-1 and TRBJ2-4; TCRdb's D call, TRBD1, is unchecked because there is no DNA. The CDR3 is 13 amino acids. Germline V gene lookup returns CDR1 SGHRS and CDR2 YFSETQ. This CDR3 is CASSSPGENIQYF.

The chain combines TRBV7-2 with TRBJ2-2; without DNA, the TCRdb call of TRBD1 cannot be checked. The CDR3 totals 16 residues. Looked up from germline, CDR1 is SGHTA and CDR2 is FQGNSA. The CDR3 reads CASSHRQGANTGELFF.

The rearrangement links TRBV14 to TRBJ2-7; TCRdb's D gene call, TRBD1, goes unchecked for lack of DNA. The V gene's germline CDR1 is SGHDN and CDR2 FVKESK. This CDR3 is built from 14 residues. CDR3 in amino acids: CASSQVWTGTPQYF.

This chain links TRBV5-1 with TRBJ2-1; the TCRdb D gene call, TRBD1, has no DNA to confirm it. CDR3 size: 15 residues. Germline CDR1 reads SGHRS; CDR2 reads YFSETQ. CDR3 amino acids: CASSLATGSYNEQFF.

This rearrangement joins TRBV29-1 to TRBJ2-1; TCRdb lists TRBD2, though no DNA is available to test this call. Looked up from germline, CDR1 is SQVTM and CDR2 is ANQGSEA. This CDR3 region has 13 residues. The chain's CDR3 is CSVESSSLNEQFF.

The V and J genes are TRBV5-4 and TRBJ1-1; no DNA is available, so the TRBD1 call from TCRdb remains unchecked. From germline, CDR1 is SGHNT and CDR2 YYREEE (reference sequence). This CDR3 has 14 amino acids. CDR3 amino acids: CASSTGQMNTEAFF.

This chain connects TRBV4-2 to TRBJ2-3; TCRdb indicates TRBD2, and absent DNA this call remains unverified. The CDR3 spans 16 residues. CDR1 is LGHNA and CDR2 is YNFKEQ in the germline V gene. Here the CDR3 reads CASSPRLAGGADTQYF.

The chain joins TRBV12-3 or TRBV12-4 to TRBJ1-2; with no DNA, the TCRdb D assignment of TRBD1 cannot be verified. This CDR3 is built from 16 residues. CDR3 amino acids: CASSLTTGEPNYGYTF.

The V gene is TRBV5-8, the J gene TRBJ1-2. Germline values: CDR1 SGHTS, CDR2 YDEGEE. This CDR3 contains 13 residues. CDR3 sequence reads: CASSLTNSYGYTF. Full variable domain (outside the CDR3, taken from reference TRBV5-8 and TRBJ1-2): EAGVTQSPTHLIKTRGQQATLRCSPISGHTSVYWYQQALGLGLQFLLWYDEGEERNRGNFPPRFSGRQFPNYSSELNVNALELEDSALYLCASSLTNSYGYTFGSGTRLTVV.

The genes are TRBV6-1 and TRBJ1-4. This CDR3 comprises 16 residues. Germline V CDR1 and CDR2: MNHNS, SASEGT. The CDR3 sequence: CASSDRGPPTNEKLFF.

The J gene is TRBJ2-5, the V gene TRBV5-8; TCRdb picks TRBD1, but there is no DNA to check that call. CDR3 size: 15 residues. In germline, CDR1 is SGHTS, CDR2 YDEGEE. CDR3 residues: CASTPGQGSAETQYF.

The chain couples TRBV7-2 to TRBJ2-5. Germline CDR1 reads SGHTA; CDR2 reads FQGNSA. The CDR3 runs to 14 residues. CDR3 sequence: CASSLLGLQETQYF. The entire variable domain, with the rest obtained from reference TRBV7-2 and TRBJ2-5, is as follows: GAGVSQSPSNKVTEKGKDVELRCDPISGHTALYWYRQSLGQGLEFLIYFQGNSAPDKSGLPSDRFSAERTGGSVSTLTIQRTQQEDSAVYLCASSLLGLQETQYFGPGTRLLVL.

This CDR3 is CASSPTSGNYNEQFF. The chain joins TRBV5-1 to TRBJ2-1; TCRdb reports TRBD2, a call that lacks DNA to check it against. Germline lookup yields CDR1 SGHRS and CDR2 YFSETQ. This CDR3 region has 15 residues.

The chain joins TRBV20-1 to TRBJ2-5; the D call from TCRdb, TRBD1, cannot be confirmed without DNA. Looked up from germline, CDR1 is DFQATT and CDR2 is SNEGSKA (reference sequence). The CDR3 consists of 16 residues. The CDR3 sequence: CSARPNRDPSGETQYF.

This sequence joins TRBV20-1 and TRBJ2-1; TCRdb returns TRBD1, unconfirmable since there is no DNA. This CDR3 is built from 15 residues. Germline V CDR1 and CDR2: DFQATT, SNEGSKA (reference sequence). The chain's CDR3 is CSARRVLGLDNEQFF.